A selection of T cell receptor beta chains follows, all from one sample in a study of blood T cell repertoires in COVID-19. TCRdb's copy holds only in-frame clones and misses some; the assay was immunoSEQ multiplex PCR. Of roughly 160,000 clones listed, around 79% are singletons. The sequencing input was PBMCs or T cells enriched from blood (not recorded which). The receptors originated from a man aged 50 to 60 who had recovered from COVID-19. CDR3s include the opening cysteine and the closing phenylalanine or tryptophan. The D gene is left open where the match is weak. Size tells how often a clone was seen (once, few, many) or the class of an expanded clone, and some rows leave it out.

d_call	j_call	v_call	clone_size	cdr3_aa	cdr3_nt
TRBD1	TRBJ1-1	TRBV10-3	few	CAISEVTGERWSTEAFF	TGTGCCATCAGTGAGGTGACAGGGGAGAGATGGAGCACTGAAGCTTTCTTT
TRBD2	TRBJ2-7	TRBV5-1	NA	CASSLVAGGSREQYF	TGCGCCAGCAGCTTGGTAGCGGGAGGGTCTCGGGAGCAGTACTTC
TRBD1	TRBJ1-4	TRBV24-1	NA	CATSESPGQGGEKLFF	TGTGCCACCAGTGAGTCACCGGGACAGGGGGGTGAAAAACTGTTTTTT
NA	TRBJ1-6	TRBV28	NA	CASSLGLSYNSPLHF	TGTGCCAGCAGTTTGGGGCTCTCCTATAATTCACCCCTCCACTTT
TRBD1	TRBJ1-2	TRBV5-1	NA	CASSWSQRDRGNNYGYTF	TGCGCCAGCAGCTGGTCTCAACGGGACAGGGGAAATAACTATGGCTACACCTTC
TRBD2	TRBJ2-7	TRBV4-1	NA	CASSQVGGSLLYEQYF	TGCGCCAGCAGCCAAGTAGGCGGGAGTTTACTCTACGAGCAGTACTTC
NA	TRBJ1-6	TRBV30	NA	CAWSVWGGDSPLHF	TGTGCCTGGAGTGTGTGGGGGGGGGATTCACCCCTCCACTTT
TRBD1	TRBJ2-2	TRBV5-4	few	CASSLPGTGGTGELFF	TGTGCCAGCAGCTTGCCTGGGACAGGGGGAACCGGGGAGCTGTTTTTT
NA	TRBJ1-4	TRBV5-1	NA	CASSSLGGANEKLFF	TGCGCCAGCAGCTCGCTGGGGGGAGCTAATGAAAAACTGTTTTTT
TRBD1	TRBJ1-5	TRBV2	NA	CASRGGTGVNQPQHF	TGTGCCAGCCGAGGGGGGACAGGGGTCAATCAGCCCCAGCATTTT
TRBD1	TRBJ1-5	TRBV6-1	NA	CASSEAGGQQPQHF	TGTGCCAGCAGTGAAGCAGGGGGCCAGCAGCCCCAGCATTTT
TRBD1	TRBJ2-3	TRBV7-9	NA	CASSPGQGGTDTQYF	TGTGCCAGCAGCCCAGGACAGGGGGGCACAGATACGCAGTATTTT
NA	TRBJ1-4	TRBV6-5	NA	CASSYSYATEKLFF	TGTGCCAGCAGTTACTCCTACGCTACTGAAAAACTGTTTTTT
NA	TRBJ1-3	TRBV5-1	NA	CASSLLGSGNTIYF	TGCGCCAGCAGCTTGCTAGGATCAGGAAACACCATATATTTT
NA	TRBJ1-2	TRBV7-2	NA	CASSFLDSRIGSYTF	TGTGCCAGCAGTTTCTTGGACAGCCGGATTGGTAGCTACACCTTC
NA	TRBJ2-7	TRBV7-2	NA	CASSAQGHFIPYEQYF	TGTGCCAGCAGCGCCCAGGGGCACTTCATCCCCTACGAGCAGTACTTC
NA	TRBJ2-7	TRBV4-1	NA	CASSESPPGATGNSYEQYF	TGCGCCAGCAGCGAAAGTCCCCCCGGGGCTACAGGGAACTCCTACGAGCAGTACTTC
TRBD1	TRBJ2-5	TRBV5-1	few	CASSLVTGTETQYF	TGCGCCAGCAGCTTGGTGACAGGGACAGAGACCCAGTACTTC
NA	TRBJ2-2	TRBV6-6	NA	CASSKGTPNTGELFF	TGTGCCAGCAGTAAGGGGACTCCGAACACCGGGGAGCTGTTTTTT
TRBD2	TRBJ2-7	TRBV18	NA	CASSQLSGLASYEQYF	TGTGCCAGCTCACAACTCTCTGGACTAGCGTCCTACGAGCAGTACTTC
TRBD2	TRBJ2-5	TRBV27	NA	CASGGGAETQYF	TGTGCCAGTGGCGGGGGGGCAGAGACCCAGTACTTC
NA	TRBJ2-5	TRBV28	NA	CASSLSPPMTQYF	TGTGCCAGCAGTTTAAGCCCCCCGATGACCCAGTACTTC
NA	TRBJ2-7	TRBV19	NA	CASSIARDYEQYF	TGTGCCAGTAGTATCGCCAGGGACTACGAGCAGTACTTC
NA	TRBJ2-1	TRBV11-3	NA	CASSPKLGTYNEQFF	TGTGCCAGCAGCCCAAAACTAGGAACCTACAATGAGCAGTTCTTC
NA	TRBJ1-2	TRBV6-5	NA	CASSYLVGGGYTF	TGTGCCAGCAGTTACCTCGTAGGGGGTGGCTACACCTTC
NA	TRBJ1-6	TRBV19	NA	CASSREPSSYNSPLHF	TGTGCCAGTAGTAGGGAGCCTAGCTCCTATAATTCACCCCTCCACTTT
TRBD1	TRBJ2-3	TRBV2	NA	CASRPTGMADTQYF	TGTGCCAGCAGACCGACAGGGATGGCAGATACGCAGTATTTT
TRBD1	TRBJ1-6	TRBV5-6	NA	CASSSWTGAVINSPLHF	TGTGCCAGCAGCTCCTGGACAGGGGCAGTGATTAATTCACCCCTCCACTTT
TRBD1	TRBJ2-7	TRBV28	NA	CASSQTGALTYEQYF	TGTGCCAGCAGTCAGACAGGGGCCCTCACCTACGAGCAGTACTTC
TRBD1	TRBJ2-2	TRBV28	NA	CASSSYRGRDTGELFF	TGTGCCAGCAGTTCGTACAGGGGGCGCGACACCGGGGAGCTGTTTTTT
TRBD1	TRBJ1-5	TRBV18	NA	CASSLRTGAEQPQHF	TGTGCCAGCTCACTCCGGACAGGCGCTGAACAGCCCCAGCATTTT
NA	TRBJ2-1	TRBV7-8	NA	CASSLFWQGTYNEQFF	TGTGCCAGCAGCTTATTTTGGCAGGGTACCTACAATGAGCAGTTCTTC
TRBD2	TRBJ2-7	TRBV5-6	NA	CASSFGLAGDYEQYF	TGTGCCAGCAGCTTTGGGCTAGCGGGGGACTACGAGCAGTACTTC
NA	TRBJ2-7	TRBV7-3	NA	CASSLSPAPGYEQYF	TGTGCCAGCAGCTTAAGTCCGGCTCCGGGATACGAGCAGTACTTC
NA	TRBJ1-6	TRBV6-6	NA	CASSGEGRRNSPLHF	TGTGCCAGCAGTGGGGAGGGGCGGCGAAATTCACCCCTCCACTTT
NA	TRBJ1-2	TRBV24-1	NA	CATSDPVYGYTF	TGTGCCACCAGTGATCCTGTCTATGGCTACACCTTC
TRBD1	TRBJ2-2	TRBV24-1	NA	CATSDLGQGANTGELFF	TGTGCCACCAGTGACCTGGGACAGGGGGCAAACACCGGGGAGCTGTTTTTT
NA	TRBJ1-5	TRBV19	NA	CASSGVNQPQHF	TGTGCCAGTAGTGGAGTTAATCAGCCCCAGCATTTT